One sample yielded the 22 T cell receptor beta chains listed below, sequenced in a study of identical twins. Via MiXCR, TCRdb re-called the 5' RACE reads, giving one row per CDR3 protein. The sample has approximately 590,000 distinct CDR3 sequences; more than 9% are singletons. These data also formed part of another study, on yellow fever vaccine responses in identical twins.

The sample taken for sequencing was PBMCs. These receptors originate from a woman aged 18 to 35 in good health.

This clonotype was observed once. CDR3 in amino acids: CASSQGLAVPYEQYF. DNA of the CDR3: TGTGCCAGCAGCCAAGGACTAGCTGTCCCCTACGAGCAGTACTTC. The chain has TRBV14 and TRBJ2-7; 7 bases map to TRBD2. Germline-derived CDR1 and CDR2 are SGHDN and FVKESK. This CDR3 comprises 15 residues. After removal of 1 base from V and 2 bases from J, the junction contained 5 bases not matched to a gene.

This clonotype was seen a handful of times. V is TRBV7-3 and J is TRBJ2-1, with D perhaps TRBD1 (6 bases). Germline V gene lookup returns CDR1 SGHTA and CDR2 FQGTGA. The CDR3 is 15 amino acids. The V and J ends lost 5 bases and 2 bases respectively, with 13 bases between them. The CDR3: CASSVRQDPYNEQFF. CDR3 coding DNA: TGTGCCAGCAGCGTCAGACAGGACCCCTACAATGAGCAGTTCTTC.

The DNA for the CDR3 is TGCAGTGCAGGACTAGCGGGAGATACAGATACGCAGTATTTT. This translates into CSAGLAGDTDTQYF. J is TRBJ2-3 and V is TRBV20-1; 13 nucleotides agree with TRBD2. The germline gives CDR1 DFQATT, CDR2 SNEGSKA (reference sequence). The CDR3 length is 14 residues. V dropped 6 bases and J dropped 3; count of bases not matched to a gene: 3.

This clonotype was seen a handful of times. The CDR3 region is CASSKVSPNRLRVSRTGELFF. The CDR3 DNA reads TGTGCCAGCAGCAAAGTCTCCCCGAATCGCCTGAGGGTCTCGAGGACCGGGGAGCTGTTTTTT. The chain couples TRBV21-1 to TRBJ2-2; the DNA was not compared with TRBD2, the D call given in the table. TRBV21-1 is labeled a pseudogene. This CDR3 contains 21 residues.

In regard to this clonotype: A much larger clone is a single base away; this may be a read error. The chain employs TRBV21-1 and TRBJ2-7; the D segment call TRBD1 is taken from the table without a DNA check. TRBV21-1 is tagged as a pseudogene. The CDR3 has 14 amino acids. This CDR3 is CASNGTGSSYEQYF. The CDR3 bases are TGTGCCAGCAACGGGACAGGGAGCTCCTACGAGCAGTACTTC.

This clonotype was detected ten times or more. The V call is TRBV12-3 or TRBV12-4, the J call TRBJ2-2; D unresolved. The CDR3 length is 14 residues. Between the trimmed V and J ends, which lost 3 bases and 4 bases, there was a span of 9 bases. The CDR3 DNA sequence: TGTGCCAGCAGTTTTCGAGGAAGCACCGGGGAGCTGTTTTTT. Residues: CASSFRGSTGELFF.

The chain couples TRBV4-1 to TRBJ2-2, with TRBD1 matching 9 bases. From germline, CDR1 is MGHRA and CDR2 YSYEKL. Trimming cost V 3 bases and J 4 bases; bases outside gene matches: 9. CDR3 length: 17 amino acids. This CDR3 is CASSQFSGTGSTGELFF. For the CDR3, the DNA is TGCGCCAGCAGCCAGTTCTCCGGGACAGGGTCCACCGGGGAGCTGTTTTTT.

This clonotype was counted many times. At one end the junction does not follow the germline gene, possibly because of a read error. The chain carries TRBV4-2 and TRBJ2-1; a possible D gene is TRBD2 (5 bases). This CDR3 has 13 amino acids. Germline CDR1 LGHNA, CDR2 YNFKEQ. The CDR3 here is CASSQVDYHEQFF. For the CDR3, the DNA is TGTGCCAGCAGCCAAGTTGACTACCATGAGCAGTTCTTC.

There are a few counts of this clonotype. V gene TRBV10-3 combines with J gene TRBJ2-3, with TRBD2 matching 15 bases. From germline, CDR1 is ENHRY and CDR2 SYGVKD. V shed 8 bases, J shed 4 bases, and the junction held 4 bases outside the gene matches. The CDR3 totals 15 residues. The CDR3: CAIGGLAGGSDTQYF. In DNA form, the CDR3 reads TGTGCCATCGGAGGACTAGCGGGAGGGTCAGATACGCAGTATTTT.

The sample holds many counts of this clonotype. The chain is built from TRBV11-2 and TRBJ2-3; the D gene is possibly TRBD1 (5 bases). This CDR3 region has 20 residues. The ends were cut back, 2 bases at V and 1 base at J, with 25 bases in the middle. CDR1 SGHAT and CDR2 FQNNGV come from the germline V gene. The CDR3: CASSLKRGRVPTLGTDTQYF. The DNA of the CDR3 is TGTGCCAGCAGCTTAAAAAGAGGCAGGGTGCCAACGTTGGGCACAGATACGCAGTATTTT. Drawing the rest from reference TRBV11-2 and TRBJ2-3, the complete variable domain is EAGVAQSPRYKIIEKRQSVAFWCNPISGHATLYWYQQILGQGPKLLIQFQNNGVVDDSQLPKDRFSAERLKGVDSTLKIQPAKLEDSAVYLCASSLKRGRVPTLGTDTQYFGPGTRLTVL.

V gene TRBV29-1 combines with J gene TRBJ2-2; 16 bases fit TRBD2. CDR1 is SQVTM, CDR2 ANQGSEA, per germline. The CDR3 covers 16 residues. J gave up 8 bases and V 7 bases, and 10 bases lay outside the gene matches. CDR3 nucleotide sequence: TGCAGCGCCACCGGGACTAGCGGGAGGGCGACGGGGGAGCTGTTTTTT. Residues: CSATGTSGRATGELFF.

This clonotype was found a few times. The V call is TRBV12-3 or TRBV12-4, the J call TRBJ2-3, with a possible D match to TRBD2 (5 bases). The CDR3 consists of 15 residues. V gave up 6 bases and J gave up 0 bases, with 13 bases separating them. This CDR3 reads CASSRVSGSTDTQYF. The DNA of the CDR3 is TGTGCCAGCAGCCGCGTCAGCGGCAGCACAGATACGCAGTATTTT.

This clonotype was recorded many times. The chain is built from TRBV6-2 or TRBV6-3 and TRBJ2-3, with 10 bases matching TRBD2. V lost 7 bases and J lost 5; bases outside the gene matches: 15. The CDR3 is 17 amino acids. Germline loops: CDR1 MNHEY, CDR2 SVGEGT. The CDR3 DNA reads as TGTGCCAGCATAGGGGAGTGGAGCGGGAGGGCCATAGATACGCAGTATTTT. Protein sequence: CASIGEWSGRAIDTQYF.

This clonotype was recorded many times. The chain links TRBV20-1 to TRBJ2-7; 14 bases line up with TRBD2. Germline V gene sequence: CDR1 DFQATT, CDR2 SNEGSKA (reference sequence). This CDR3 has 15 residues. V shed 0 bases, J shed 7 bases, and the junction held 5 bases outside the gene matches. As DNA, the CDR3 is TGCAGTGCTAGAGAGGGACTAGCGGGAGCGGGGGAGCAGTACTTC. Its protein is CSAREGLAGAGEQYF.

This clonotype was seen only a few times. The chain uses TRBV15 and TRBJ2-5; 10 bases align to TRBD1. Per the germline V gene, CDR1 is LNHNV and CDR2 is YYDKDF (reference sequence). Unmatched junction bases numbered 8, after V lost 0 bases and J lost 4 bases. This CDR3 comprises 17 residues. The DNA for the CDR3 is TGTGCCACCAGCAGAGATATGACGACAGGGGGCGGAGAGACCCAGTACTTC. This sequence encodes CATSRDMTTGGGETQYF.

This clonotype has a count of ten or more. CDR3 protein: CASSPGTLTYEQYF. For the CDR3, the DNA is TGTGCCAGCAGTCCCGGGACACTTACCTACGAGCAGTACTTC. This chain connects TRBV12-3 or TRBV12-4 to TRBJ2-7; possibly TRBD1 for D (6 bases). Trimming removed 5 bases from V and 2 bases from J, with 13 bases in between. The CDR3 sequence is 14 residues long.

This clonotype was picked up a small number of times. This chain connects TRBV29-1 to TRBJ1-1; 8 nucleotides agree with TRBD1. CDR3 length equals 15 residues. CDR1 is SQVTM and CDR2 is ANQGSEA in the germline V gene. V dropped 2 bases and J dropped 4; count of bases not matched to a gene: 9. Written as DNA, the CDR3 is TGCAGCGTTGAAAACTGGACAGGGTTGGTCACTGAAGCTTTCTTT. Encoded protein: CSVENWTGLVTEAFF.

This clonotype was picked up a small number of times. CDR3 sequence reads: CASSWGLALNEQYF. The DNA for the CDR3 is TGTGCCAGCAGCTGGGGACTAGCTTTGAACGAGCAGTACTTC. The genes are TRBV7-2 and TRBJ2-7, with 9 bases matching TRBD2. The CDR3 is 14 residues long. Germline CDR1 and CDR2: SGHTA and FQGNSA. Trimming took 4 bases from V and 5 from J; bases not matched to a gene: 6.

This clonotype has more than one count but fewer than ten. The chain employs TRBV12-3 or TRBV12-4 and TRBJ2-2; tentatively, D is TRBD1 (6 bases). Deletions cut 6 bases from V and 2 bases from J, with 13 bases between. The CDR3 runs to 15 residues. The CDR3 nucleotides are TGTGCCAGCAGGCCCGGGACAAGTAACACCGGGGAGCTGTTTTTT. This translates into CASRPGTSNTGELFF.

This rearrangement joins TRBV9 to TRBJ1-1; TRBD1 matches 7 bases. V shed 2 bases and J 3 bases; nucleotides not matched to a gene: 7. This CDR3 spans 15 amino acids. The germline V gene encodes CDR1 SGDLS and CDR2 YYNGEE. DNA for the CDR3: TGTGCCAGCAGCGTTCGGGGTACAGGGGACACTGAAGCTTTCTTT. Translated, it gives CASSVRGTGDTEAFF.

The CDR3 coding sequence is TGTGCCAGCAGCCGGGGACTAGGATCGTCTTATGGCTACACCTTC. Translating gives CASSRGLGSSYGYTF. The chain uses TRBV3-1 and TRBJ1-2; weak D call: TRBD1 (5 bases). This CDR3 region has 15 residues. Germline CDR1 is LGHDT and CDR2 is YNNKEL (reference sequence). V lost 4 bases and J lost 5, with 17 bases in between.

This clonotype was seen more than once but under ten times. The chain combines TRBV6-1 with TRBJ2-3; TRBD1 matches 7 bases. The CDR3 consists of 15 residues. From germline, CDR1 is MNHNS and CDR2 SASEGT. V was pared by 6 bases and J by 1 base, with 7 bases of the junction left unmatched. The CDR3 loop is CASRAGGVGTDTQYF. CDR3 DNA: TGTGCCAGCAGAGCAGGGGGTGTGGGCACAGATACGCAGTATTTT.